The present entry profiles one T cell receptor beta chain with its context. Its antigen is not identified. This entry belongs to a study of shared clonotypes between healthy human individuals. The study's findings and limits: Researchers sampled blood only, noting tissue repertoires likely differ.

With V trimmed by 4 bases and J by 5 bases, 8 bases remained unmatched. CDR3 length: 15 amino acids. CDR1 and CDR2 from the germline V gene are MGHDK and SYGVNS. Assay: immunoSEQ multiplex PCR; the TCRdb copy retains only in-frame clones and omits some. The data contain under 650,000 clones, about 95% of them seen just once; the ten biggest clones take up approximately 0.062%. The sample comprised naive CD4+ T cells sorted from blood. The sample's subset: CD45RA+ positively selected. The J gene is TRBJ1-2, the V gene TRBV25-1, with 9 bases lining up with TRBD1. The source of this sequence is a woman aged 30 to 39 in good health. CDR3 amino acids: CASSGGQGLDYGYTF. As DNA, the CDR3 is TGTGCCAGCAGTGGGGGACAGGGTCTAGATTATGGCTACACCTTC.